This T cell receptor beta chain was sequenced in a study of T-cell reconstitution after alpha-beta-depleted transplantation in children. The CDR3 spans 15 residues. The J segment lost 7 bases and the V segment lost 5 bases, leaving 8 bases of the junction unmatched. Germline V lookup: CDR1 KGHSH, CDR2 LQKENI. Unique molecular identifiers were incorporated during preparation of the TCRbeta library. TCRdb reprocessed the PCR reads with MiXCR, giving one entry per CDR3 protein. The sample consists of approximately 1,000,000 distinct CDR3 sequences, around 30% of them appearing once. This chain connects TRBV18 to TRBJ2-1; 10 bases are a match to TRBD2. Sequencing used PBMCs, mostly from graft donor cells, obtained 360 days after TCRalphabeta/CD19-depleted stem cell transplant. The sequence was obtained from a boy younger than two who had a stem cell transplant for SCID, so the T cells may come from the graft donor. Written as DNA, the CDR3 is TGTGCCAGCTCATCGCTAGCGGGGGAGCGAAATGAGCAGTTCTTC. Protein product: CASSSLAGERNEQFF.